These T cell receptor beta chains were read from a single sample in a study of healthy donors' naive CD4 and CD8 T cells. A single record per CDR3 protein comes from TCRdb applying MiXCR to the reads. This table has around 180,000 distinct CDR3 sequences, nearly 75% appearing once. Sample: naive CD4+ and CD8+ T cells sorted from blood, pooled from several donors. These receptors were taken from a pool of human donors in good health; the sample pools cells from several healthy donors. Each CDR3 is given with its conserved first and last residue. The D gene is left open where the match is weak. Clone size is shown for a subset of rows, as once, few, many or a class of expanded clone.

clone size: .
J gene: TRBJ1-2
V gene: TRBV20-1
D gene: .
CDR3 protein: CSARDRQNYGYTF
CDR3 DNA: TGCAGTGCTAGAGATCGGCAGAACTATGGCTACACCTTC

clone size: .
J gene: TRBJ2-7
V gene: TRBV6-1
D gene: TRBD2
CDR3 protein: CASSYGPGLAKTEQYF
CDR3 DNA: TGTGCCAGCAGTTACGGGCCGGGACTAGCCAAGACCGAGCAGTACTTC

clone size: few
J gene: TRBJ2-5
V gene: TRBV15
D gene: .
CDR3 protein: CATSSTETQYF
CDR3 DNA: TGTGCCACCAGCAGCACAGAGACCCAGTACTTC

clone size: .
J gene: TRBJ2-3
V gene: TRBV6-2/TRBV6-3
D gene: .
CDR3 protein: CASSYPDTFDTQYF
CDR3 DNA: TGTGCCAGCAGTTACCCGGACACGTTCGATACGCAGTATTTT

clone size: once
J gene: TRBJ2-2
V gene: TRBV6-5
D gene: TRBD1
CDR3 protein: CASSRQGLDGELFF
CDR3 DNA: TGTGCCAGCAGCCGACAGGGGTTGGACGGGGAGCTGTTTTTT

clone size: .
J gene: TRBJ2-7
V gene: TRBV20-1
D gene: .
CDR3 protein: CSARFPARYEQYF
CDR3 DNA: TGCAGTGCTAGATTTCCGGCTCGGTACGAGCAGTACTTC

clone size: .
J gene: TRBJ1-5
V gene: TRBV6-5
D gene: .
CDR3 protein: CASQGWNQPQHF
CDR3 DNA: TGTGCCAGTCAGGGGTGGAATCAGCCCCAGCATTTT

clone size: .
J gene: TRBJ1-2
V gene: TRBV14
D gene: .
CDR3 protein: CASSQTDRVFFYGYTF
CDR3 DNA: TGTGCCAGCAGCCAGACGGACAGAGTATTTTTCTATGGCTACACCTTC

clone size: .
J gene: TRBJ1-3
V gene: TRBV6-6
D gene: .
CDR3 protein: CASSYFDRAGNTMYF
CDR3 DNA: TGTGCCAGCAGTTACTTCGATAGAGCTGGAAACACCATGTATTTT

clone size: .
J gene: TRBJ2-7
V gene: TRBV15
D gene: .
CDR3 protein: CATSRDNSPNEQYF
CDR3 DNA: TGTGCCACCAGCAGAGATAACAGCCCTAACGAGCAGTACTTC

clone size: .
J gene: TRBJ2-1
V gene: TRBV6-1
D gene: TRBD2
CDR3 protein: CASSVYLAGGSYNEQFF
CDR3 DNA: TGTGCCAGCAGTGTATACTTAGCGGGGGGATCCTACAATGAGCAGTTCTTC

clone size: .
J gene: TRBJ2-7
V gene: TRBV10-3
D gene: TRBD1
CDR3 protein: CAISEAETGGNEQYF
CDR3 DNA: TGTGCCATCAGTGAGGCCGAGACAGGGGGTAACGAGCAGTACTTC

clone size: .
J gene: TRBJ1-1
V gene: TRBV29-1
D gene: .
CDR3 protein: CSVLGEARSTEAFF
CDR3 DNA: TGCAGCGTCCTAGGCGAGGCAAGGAGTACTGAAGCTTTCTTT

clone size: .
J gene: TRBJ2-7
V gene: TRBV12-3/TRBV12-4
D gene: TRBD2
CDR3 protein: CASSLAGRYEQYF
CDR3 DNA: TGTGCCAGCAGTCTAGCGGGACGGTACGAGCAGTACTTC

clone size: .
J gene: TRBJ2-1
V gene: TRBV21-1
D gene: .
CDR3 protein: CASSKGWFCGRRGYNEQFF
CDR3 DNA: TGTGCCAGCAGCAAAGGATGGTTTTGCGGGAGGAGGGGCTACAATGAGCAGTTCTTC

clone size: .
J gene: TRBJ1-1
V gene: TRBV6-1
D gene: .
CDR3 protein: CASSEGPGRLNTEAFF
CDR3 DNA: TGTGCCAGCAGTGAGGGACCAGGACGGCTGAACACTGAAGCTTTCTTT

clone size: .
J gene: TRBJ2-7
V gene: TRBV29-1
D gene: TRBD1
CDR3 protein: CSVADRGNRYEQYF
CDR3 DNA: TGCAGCGTGGCCGACAGGGGCAACAGGTACGAGCAGTACTTC

clone size: .
J gene: TRBJ2-3
V gene: TRBV29-1
D gene: .
CDR3 protein: CSAGDPQYF
CDR3 DNA: TGCAGCGCAGGGGACCCGCAGTATTTT

clone size: .
J gene: TRBJ1-5
V gene: TRBV29-1
D gene: TRBD1
CDR3 protein: CSVGGQGNQPQHF
CDR3 DNA: TGCAGCGTTGGGGGACAGGGCAATCAGCCCCAGCATTTT

clone size: .
J gene: TRBJ2-5
V gene: TRBV6-5
D gene: .
CDR3 protein: CASSYSGASWGQETQYF
CDR3 DNA: TGTGCCAGCAGTTACTCGGGGGCTAGCTGGGGCCAAGAGACCCAGTACTTC

clone size: .
J gene: TRBJ1-1
V gene: TRBV29-1
D gene: .
CDR3 protein: CSVGDVRMNTEAFF
CDR3 DNA: TGCAGCGTTGGAGATGTCAGGATGAACACTGAAGCTTTCTTT

clone size: few
J gene: TRBJ2-3
V gene: TRBV29-1
D gene: .
CDR3 protein: CSVDAGSTDTQYF
CDR3 DNA: TGCAGCGTTGATGCGGGAAGCACAGATACGCAGTATTTT

clone size: .
J gene: TRBJ2-7
V gene: TRBV29-1
D gene: TRBD2
CDR3 protein: CSVVHSGRVPYEQYF
CDR3 DNA: TGCAGCGTTGTACATAGCGGGAGGGTCCCCTACGAGCAGTACTTC

clone size: .
J gene: TRBJ2-7
V gene: TRBV27
D gene: .
CDR3 protein: CASSWGYGQYYEQYF
CDR3 DNA: TGTGCCAGCAGTTGGGGGTATGGGCAGTATTACGAGCAGTACTTC

clone size: .
J gene: TRBJ2-1
V gene: TRBV19
D gene: TRBD2
CDR3 protein: CASSIRGLFGTSGGTEQFF
CDR3 DNA: TGTGCCAGTAGTATCCGTGGGCTGTTTGGGACTAGCGGGGGCACTGAGCAGTTCTTC

clone size: .
J gene: TRBJ2-1
V gene: TRBV5-6
D gene: TRBD2
CDR3 protein: CASSSGLALEQFF
CDR3 DNA: TGTGCCAGCAGCTCCGGACTAGCGCTTGAGCAGTTCTTC

clone size: .
J gene: TRBJ2-4
V gene: TRBV29-1
D gene: .
CDR3 protein: CSVEDQGPGKYF
CDR3 DNA: TGCAGCGTTGAAGATCAAGGCCCGGGGAAGTACTTC

clone size: .
J gene: TRBJ2-7
V gene: TRBV28
D gene: .
CDR3 protein: CASSTRGHTYEQYF
CDR3 DNA: TGTGCCAGCAGTACAAGGGGCCATACCTACGAGCAGTACTTC

clone size: .
J gene: TRBJ2-1
V gene: TRBV29-1
D gene: .
CDR3 protein: CSTSIAGPREQFF
CDR3 DNA: TGCAGCACTAGTATAGCAGGGCCTAGGGAGCAGTTCTTC

clone size: once
J gene: TRBJ2-7
V gene: TRBV5-1
D gene: .
CDR3 protein: CASSWGWGSAYEQYF
CDR3 DNA: TGCGCCAGCAGCTGGGGGTGGGGGAGTGCCTACGAGCAGTACTTC

clone size: few
J gene: TRBJ2-7
V gene: TRBV19
D gene: .
CDR3 protein: CASSGTGPYEQYF
CDR3 DNA: TGTGCCAGTAGTGGGACGGGCCCCTACGAGCAGTACTTC

clone size: .
J gene: TRBJ1-2
V gene: TRBV6-2/TRBV6-3
D gene: .
CDR3 protein: CASSPQNNYGYTF
CDR3 DNA: TGTGCCAGCAGCCCACAGAATAACTATGGCTACACCTTC

clone size: .
J gene: TRBJ2-7
V gene: TRBV2
D gene: .
CDR3 protein: CASSEGGRTSYEQYF
CDR3 DNA: TGTGCCAGCAGTGAAGGGGGCAGAACATCCTACGAGCAGTACTTC

clone size: .
J gene: TRBJ1-2
V gene: TRBV29-1
D gene: TRBD1
CDR3 protein: CSVWGQAAGYGYTF
CDR3 DNA: TGCAGCGTTTGGGGACAGGCAGCCGGCTATGGCTACACCTTC

clone size: .
J gene: TRBJ2-1
V gene: TRBV29-1
D gene: TRBD2
CDR3 protein: CSVRRAGGGDEQFF
CDR3 DNA: TGCAGCGTTCGGAGGGCGGGAGGGGGCGATGAGCAGTTCTTC

clone size: .
J gene: TRBJ2-7
V gene: TRBV12-3/TRBV12-4
D gene: .
CDR3 protein: CASSIRESSYEQYF
CDR3 DNA: TGTGCCAGCAGTATACGGGAGAGCTCCTACGAGCAGTACTTC

clone size: .
J gene: TRBJ2-7
V gene: TRBV12-3/TRBV12-4
D gene: .
CDR3 protein: CASTRHPETYEQYF
CDR3 DNA: TGTGCCAGCACCCGCCACCCAGAGACCTACGAGCAGTACTTC

clone size: .
J gene: TRBJ2-2
V gene: TRBV5-6
D gene: .
CDR3 protein: CASSLEEILNTGELFF
CDR3 DNA: TGCGCCAGCAGCTTGGAAGAAATCCTGAACACCGGGGAGCTGTTTTTT

clone size: .
J gene: TRBJ2-5
V gene: TRBV29-1
D gene: TRBD2
CDR3 protein: CSVLREGRETQYF
CDR3 DNA: TGCAGCGTTTTGAGGGAGGGCCGAGAGACCCAGTACTTC

clone size: once
J gene: TRBJ2-3
V gene: TRBV29-1
D gene: .
CDR3 protein: CSVLLGPDTQYF
CDR3 DNA: TGCAGCGTCCTACTCGGACCAGATACGCAGTATTTT

clone size: .
J gene: TRBJ2-4
V gene: TRBV6-5
D gene: .
CDR3 protein: CASSYTGALKNIQYF
CDR3 DNA: TGTGCCAGCAGTTATACGGGGGCCCTCAAAAATATTCAGTACTTC

clone size: .
J gene: TRBJ1-1
V gene: TRBV29-1
D gene: .
CDR3 protein: CSGVGNTEAFF
CDR3 DNA: TGCAGCGGGGTGGGGAACACTGAAGCTTTCTTT